This T cell receptor beta chain came from a study of OX40 agonist ivuxolimab in advanced cancers. Study background: Patients with hepatocellular carcinoma, melanoma, renal cell or head and neck cancer made up the dose-escalation patients. The mean age was about 61 years, ranging from about 20 to 90, with around four fifths of participants male. Study observations and caveats: Average numbers of expanded clones were greater in CD8+ T cells than in CD4+.

A single count supports this clone. Its specificity is unknown. The CDR3 runs 18 residues. In germline, CDR1 is SGHRS, CDR2 YFSETQ. The J segment lost 2 bases and the V segment lost 4 bases, leaving 13 bases of the junction unmatched. Autoimmune disease history or systemic immunosuppression meant exclusion. Clones were sequenced by immunoSEQ multiplex PCR, and TCRdb holds only the in-frame ones, with some missing. The sample consists of approximately 28,000 clones, less than 90% of them appearing once. The input for sequencing was CD4+ or CD8+ T cells sorted from blood, taken in a trial of the OX40 agonist ivuxolimab. This TCR was sampled from an adult with an advanced solid tumor such as melanoma, head and neck, liver or kidney cancer. The chain recombines TRBV5-1 with TRBJ1-2, with 11 nucleotides matching TRBD1. CDR3 sequence (DNA): TGCGCCAGCAGCAACTCCGGGACAGGGGGGATTAGGAACTATGGCTACACCTTC. Residues: CASSNSGTGGIRNYGYTF.